This T cell receptor (gamma chain) was documented in a study of Vδ1+ human thymocytes. On this clone itself: Its cognate antigen is unknown.

After alphabeta T cell depletion, CD3+ Vdelta1+ Vdelta2- thymocytes were sorted. Vdelta1+ thymocyte sorts reached between about 98% and 99.6% purity. With V trimmed by 3 bases and J by 9 bases, 11 bases remained unmatched. The CDR3 contains 13 residues. Germline CDR1 reads EGSTGY; CDR2 reads YDSYTSSV. RNA was extracted from the cells and then reverse transcribed. The CDR3 regions were amplified by multiplex PCR from V-gene primers to a constant-region primer. TCRdb redid the clone calls on the multiplex PCR reads with CATT. Found here are about 6,500 gamma-chain clones, roughly 40% of them singletons; the top ten hold 1.5% to 2%. Whole-study results and caveats: The authors advised highly purified populations and single-cell validation. Thymic TRG and TRD repertoires appeared highly polyclonal, with Gaussian CDR3 length distributions. Despite high sort purity, roughly a fifth of thymic T cell receptor delta sequences were Vdelta2.

The J gene is TRGJ1 or TRGJ2, the V gene TRGV4. TCRdb carries no J gene annotation; the J gene was assigned here by matching the DNA with germline. This clonotype was sampled from a boy under three years old who had congenital heart surgery. Specimen: Vdelta1+ gamma-delta thymocytes from the thymus. Subset denoted: FACS-sorted CD3+ TCRalphabeta- TCRVdelta1+ TCRVdelta2- thymocytes. The CDR3 DNA sequence: TGTGCCACCTGGGATAGACTATTTCTTAAGAAACTCTTT. It specifies CATWDRLFLKKLF.